The 11 T cell receptor beta chains in this list originate from one sample, sequenced in a study of blood T cell repertoires in COVID-19 (dated by TCRdb to 2018 to 2021). The library was generated by the immunoSEQ multiplex PCR assay. What TCRdb holds here is the immuneACCESS table cut down to in-frame rearrangements. Part of the clones is not present; checked against another copy, under half of the missing clones reflect an unresolved V gene, and the others are unexplained. The sample table lists tens of thousands of clones, 70% to 90% of them with a count of one. The ten top clones hold 1.6% of the sample. The sequenced material came from peripheral blood. These receptors all come from a man aged 55 to 70 with acute or convalescent COVID-19.

This chain uses TRBV5-6 with TRBJ2-1; D possibly corresponds to TRBD1 (5 bases). Germline V gene sequence: CDR1 SGHDT, CDR2 YYEEEE. With 5 bases removed from V and 4 bases from J, the gap between germline ends came to 16 bases. This CDR3 contains 15 residues. CDR3 loop: CASRLTRDRYNEQFF. CDR3 nucleotides: TGTGCCAGCAGGTTAACCAGGGATCGGTACAATGAGCAGTTCTTC. The full variable domain, in which reference TRBV5-6 and TRBJ2-1 provide the parts outside the CDR3, is DAGVTQSPTHLIKTRGQQVTLRCSPKSGHDTVSWYQQALGQGPQFIFQYYEEEERQRGNFPDRFSGHQFPNYSSELNVNALLLGDSALYLCASRLTRDRYNEQFFGPGTRLTVL.

J is TRBJ1-2 and V is TRBV20-1; 9 nucleotides align to TRBD1. Trimming removed 3 bases from V and 0 bases from J; junction bases left unmatched: 11. The CDR3 sequence is 17 residues long. Germline CDR1 DFQATT, CDR2 SNEGSKA (reference sequence). The CDR3 region is CSASVWGQGNSNYGYTF. CDR3 DNA: TGCAGTGCTAGTGTGTGGGGACAGGGCAATTCTAACTATGGCTACACCTTC.

The chain combines TRBV5-4 with TRBJ1-2; D not certain. The germline V gene encodes CDR1 SGHNT and CDR2 YYREEE (reference sequence). The V end lost 1 base, the J end lost 8 bases, and 18 bases lay between the germline ends. The CDR3 runs to 15 residues. The CDR3: CASSLNGQRVLGYTF. DNA of the CDR3: TGTGCCAGCAGCTTGAATGGCCAGAGGGTTTTGGGCTACACCTTC.

The chain links TRBV4-2 to TRBJ2-7; TRBD2 matches at 10 bases. Germline V gene lookup returns CDR1 LGHNA and CDR2 YNFKEQ. V gave up 3 bases and J gave up 3 bases; unmatched junction bases: 11. The CDR3 sequence is 17 residues long. The CDR3 DNA reads TGTGCCAGCAGCCAGGCAATTAGCGGGGGGACTATCTACGAGCAGTACTTC. This translates into CASSQAISGGTIYEQYF.

The chain uses TRBV19 and TRBJ1-2; D not certain. Looked up from germline, CDR1 is LNHDA and CDR2 is SQIVND (reference sequence). This CDR3 has 14 amino acids. Trimming shortened V by 5 bases and J by 0 bases, and 10 bases separated the two germline ends. CDR3 coding DNA: TGTGCCAGTAGTGGAGAGAATACTAACTATGGCTACACCTTC. Amino acid sequence: CASSGENTNYGYTF.

The chain couples TRBV6-1 to TRBJ1-4; a possible D gene is TRBD1 (6 bases). V lost 1 base, J lost 7 bases, and 10 bases lay in between. Germline V gives CDR1 MNHNS, CDR2 SASEGT. This CDR3 comprises 14 residues. This chain's CDR3 is CASSEGGRGEKLFF. In DNA, the CDR3 is TGTGCCAGCAGTGAAGGGGGGCGAGGTGAAAAACTGTTTTTT.

The chain employs TRBV15 and TRBJ1-5; D may be TRBD1 (5 bases). The germline V gene encodes CDR1 LNHNV and CDR2 YYDKDF (reference sequence). V dropped 0 bases and J dropped 6 bases, with 6 bases sitting between them. This CDR3 has 13 amino acids. CDR3 DNA sequence: TGTGCCACCAGCAGAGATAGGGGTCAGCCCCAGCATTTT. Translating gives CATSRDRGQPQHF.

The gene calls are TRBV5-6 and TRBJ1-1, with 8 bases fitting TRBD1. The CDR3 consists of 15 residues. V trimming: 4 bases; J trimming: 4 bases; junction bases outside the gene matches: 9. Germline CDR1 SGHDT, CDR2 YYEEEE. The CDR3 DNA is TGTGCCAGCAGCCCAGCCGGGACAGGAGTCACTGAAGCTTTCTTT. Protein product: CASSPAGTGVTEAFF.

This clone has a handful of counts. The chain uses TRBV6-1 and TRBJ1-2; 8 bases are a match to TRBD1. The CDR3 runs 16 residues. The J segment lost 2 bases and the V segment lost 3 bases, leaving 8 bases of the junction unmatched. The germline gives CDR1 MNHNS, CDR2 SASEGT. Written as DNA, the CDR3 is TGTGCCAGCAGTGACCCCAGGGGGCAGGGGAACTATGGCTACACCTTC. Residues: CASSDPRGQGNYGYTF.

This clone occurred once. This chain uses TRBV6-1 with TRBJ1-5; D is unclear. V lost 2 bases, J lost 4 bases, and 12 bases lay in between. The germline V gene has CDR1 MNHNS and CDR2 SASEGT. CDR3 length: 15 amino acids. This chain's CDR3 is CASSEYSRANQPQHF. CDR3 DNA: TGTGCCAGCAGTGAATATTCGAGAGCTAATCAGCCCCAGCATTTT.

V usage is TRBV11-3 and J usage is TRBJ1-2; possibly TRBD1 for D (6 bases). Germline V gene sequence: CDR1 SGHNT, CDR2 YENEEA. Trimming cost V 4 bases and J 8 bases, with 17 bases left between them. This CDR3 is built from 14 residues. CDR3 sequence: CASSYRDTRTGYTF. CDR3 in DNA: TGTGCCAGCAGCTACCGGGACACAAGGACCGGCTACACCTTC.